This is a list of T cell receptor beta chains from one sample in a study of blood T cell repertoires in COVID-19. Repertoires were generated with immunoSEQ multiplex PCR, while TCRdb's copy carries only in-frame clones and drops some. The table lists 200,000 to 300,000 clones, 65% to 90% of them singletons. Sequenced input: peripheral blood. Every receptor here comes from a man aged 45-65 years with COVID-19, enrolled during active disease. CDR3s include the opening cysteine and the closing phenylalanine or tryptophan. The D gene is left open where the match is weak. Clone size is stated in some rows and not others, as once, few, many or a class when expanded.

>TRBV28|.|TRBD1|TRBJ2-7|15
TGTGCCAGCAGTCCACCCGGGACAGGGGTGTACGAGCAGTACTTC
CASSPPGTGVYEQYF
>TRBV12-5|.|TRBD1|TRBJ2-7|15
TGTGCTAGTGGCTCCCGGGACAGCACTAACTACGAGCAGTACTTC
CASGSRDSTNYEQYF
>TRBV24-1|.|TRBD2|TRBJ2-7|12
TGTGCCACCAGTCACGGGGGGAACGAGCAGTACTTC
CATSHGGNEQYF
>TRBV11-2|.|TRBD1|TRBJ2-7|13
TGTGCCAGCAGCCGGGACAGTACCTACGAGCAGTACTTC
CASSRDSTYEQYF
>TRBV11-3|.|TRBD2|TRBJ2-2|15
TGTGCCAGCAGCCCCGGCGGGGGAGGTACCGGGGAGCTGTTTTTT
CASSPGGGGTGELFF
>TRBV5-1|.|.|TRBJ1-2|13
TGCGCCAGCAGCTTGGCCATGCAGGATGGCTACACCTTC
CASSLAMQDGYTF
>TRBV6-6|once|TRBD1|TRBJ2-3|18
TGTGCCAGCAGTCGCCGACCCCGGACAGGTCCTAGCACAGATACGCAGTATTTT
CASSRRPRTGPSTDTQYF
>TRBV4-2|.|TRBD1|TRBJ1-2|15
TGTGCCAGCAGCCAAGCGATGACAGGGTTGGCTGGCTACACCTTC
CASSQAMTGLAGYTF
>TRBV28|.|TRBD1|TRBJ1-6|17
TGTGCCAGCAGTGCCCCCCGGGCCAGGGGGCAAGATTCACCCCTCCACTTT
CASSAPRARGQDSPLHF
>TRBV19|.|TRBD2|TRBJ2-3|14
TGTGCCAGCCGCGGACTAGGACTCACAGATACGCAGTATTTT
CASRGLGLTDTQYF
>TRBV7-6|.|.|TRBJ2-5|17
TGTGCCAGCAGCTTGGGGACAGCGACTAGCGACCAAGAGACCCAGTACTTC
CASSLGTATSDQETQYF
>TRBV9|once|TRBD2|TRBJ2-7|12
TGTGCCAGCAGCGTAAGCGGGAACGAGCAGTACTTC
CASSVSGNEQYF
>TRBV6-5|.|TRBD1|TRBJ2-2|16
TGTGCCAGCAGTTACCAGACACAGGGGGCGTTAGGGGAGCTGTTTTTT
CASSYQTQGALGELFF
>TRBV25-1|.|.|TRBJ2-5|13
TGTGCCAGCAGTGTAAACAGGGTGGCGGCCCAGTACTTC
CASSVNRVAAQYF
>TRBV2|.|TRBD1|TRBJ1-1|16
TGTGCCAGCAGTGGGACAGGGGGCTTGGGAGGCACTGAAGCTTTCTTT
CASSGTGGLGGTEAFF
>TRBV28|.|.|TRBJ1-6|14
TGTGCCAGCAGTGTCCTCGGGGTCCGGTCACCCCTCCACTTT
CASSVLGVRSPLHF
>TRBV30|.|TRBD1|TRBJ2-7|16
TGTGCCTGCCCCCGACACTCCGGGGACAGTCCCTACGAGCAGTACTTC
CACPRHSGDSPYEQYF
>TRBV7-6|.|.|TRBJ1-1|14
TGTGCCAGCAGCCTCATGGGGGGGAACACTGAAGCTTTCTTT
CASSLMGGNTEAFF
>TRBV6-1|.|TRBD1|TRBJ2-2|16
TGTGCCAGCAGTGCTCGGGACAGCAGAGGGACCGGGGAGCTGTTTTTT
CASSARDSRGTGELFF
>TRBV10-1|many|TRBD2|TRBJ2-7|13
TGCGCCAGCAGTGGAGCGGGGGGAAGCGAGCAGTACTTC
CASSGAGGSEQYF
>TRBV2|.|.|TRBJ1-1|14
TGTGCCAGCAAGACGGTCAGGGTGTTCACTGAAGCTTTCTTT
CASKTVRVFTEAFF
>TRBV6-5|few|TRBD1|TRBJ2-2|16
TGTGCCAGCAGTTCCGGTGGACAGGGGAGGGCCGGGGAGCTGTTTTTT
CASSSGGQGRAGELFF
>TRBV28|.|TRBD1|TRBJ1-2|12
TGTGCCAGCATGACAGGGAACTATGGCTACACCTTC
CASMTGNYGYTF
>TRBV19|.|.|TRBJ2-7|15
TGTGCCAGTAGTATAGCGGCAGGTTTTAACTACGAGCAGTACTTC
CASSIAAGFNYEQYF
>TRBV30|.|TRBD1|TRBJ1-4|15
TGTGCCTGGAGTGTGTTTACAGGGGTTAATGAAAAACTGTTTTTT
CAWSVFTGVNEKLFF